This T cell receptor (beta chain) was sequenced during a study of identical twins. cDNA molecules carried unique molecular identifiers, and template switching added a universal primer site. TCRdb reanalysed the 5' RACE reads using MiXCR and keeps one entry per CDR3 protein. In the table there are about 530,000 distinct CDR3 sequences, more than 20% of which are singletons. This CDR3 contains 16 residues. The germline V gene has CDR1 DFQATT and CDR2 SNEGSKA (reference sequence). Unmatched junction bases numbered 14, after V lost 5 bases and J lost 1 base. There were only healthy Caucasians among the donors. These data also featured in a second study, about yellow fever vaccine responses in identical twins. That paper states: On the reported evidence, twins' vaccine T cell responses seemed partly convergent and partly personalized.

This receptor was obtained from a young woman in good health. The material sequenced was CD4+ T cells sorted from blood. J is TRBJ2-7 and V is TRBV20-1; 7 bases are shared with TRBD1. The CDR3 spells CSAASDRPSLSYEQYF. The CDR3 DNA is TGCAGTGCTGCCTCGGACAGGCCCTCACTTTCCTACGAGCAGTACTTC.